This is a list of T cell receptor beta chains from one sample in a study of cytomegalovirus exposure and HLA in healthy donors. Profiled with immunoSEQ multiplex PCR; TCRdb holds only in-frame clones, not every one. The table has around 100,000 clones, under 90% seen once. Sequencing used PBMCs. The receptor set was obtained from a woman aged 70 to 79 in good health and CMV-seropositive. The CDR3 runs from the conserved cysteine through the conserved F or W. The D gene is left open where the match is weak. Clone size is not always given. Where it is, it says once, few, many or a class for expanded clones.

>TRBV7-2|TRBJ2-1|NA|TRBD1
CASSQGQGLYEQFF
TGTGCCAGCAGCCAGGGACAGGGGTTGTATGAGCAGTTCTTC
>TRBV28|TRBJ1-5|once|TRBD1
CASSPRTGNQPQHF
TGTGCCAGCAGTCCGAGGACAGGGAATCAGCCCCAGCATTTT
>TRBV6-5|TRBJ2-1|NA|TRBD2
CASSLGLAGNNEQFF
TGTGCCAGCAGCCTCGGGCTAGCGGGTAACAATGAGCAGTTCTTC
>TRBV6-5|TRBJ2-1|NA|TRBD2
CASSYKPSGVNEQFF
TGTGCCAGCAGTTACAAACCTAGCGGGGTGAATGAGCAGTTCTTC
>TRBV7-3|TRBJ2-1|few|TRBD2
CASSPHTSVAYNEQFF
TGTGCCAGCAGCCCCCACACTAGCGTAGCCTACAATGAGCAGTTCTTC
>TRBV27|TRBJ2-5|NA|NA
CASAIRGETQYF
TGTGCCAGCGCGATCCGGGGAGAGACCCAGTACTTC
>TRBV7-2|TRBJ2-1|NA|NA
CASSLSIGDEQFF
TGTGCCAGCAGCTTATCGATAGGGGATGAGCAGTTCTTC
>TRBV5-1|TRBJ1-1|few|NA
CASSLVSYQNTEAFF
TGCGCCAGCAGCTTGGTTAGCTATCAGAACACTGAAGCTTTCTTT
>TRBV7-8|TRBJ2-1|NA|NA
CASSLGFSEQFF
TGTGCCAGCAGCTTAGGGTTCAGTGAGCAGTTCTTC
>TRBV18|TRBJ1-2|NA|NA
CASSLEGGYGYTF
TGTGCCAGCTCCCTAGAGGGGGGGTATGGCTACACCTTC
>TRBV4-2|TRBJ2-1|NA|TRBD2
CASSQTSGTLREQFF
TGTGCCAGCAGCCAGACTAGCGGGACCCTTAGGGAGCAGTTCTTC
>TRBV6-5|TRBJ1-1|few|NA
CASRPEGNGNTEAFF
TGTGCCAGCAGACCAGAGGGTAATGGGAACACTGAAGCTTTCTTT
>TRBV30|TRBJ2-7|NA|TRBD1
CAWTSRDSFGDIYEQYF
TGTGCCTGGACCTCCCGGGACAGTTTTGGGGACATCTACGAGCAGTACTTC
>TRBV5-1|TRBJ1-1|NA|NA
CASSLAAGATEAFF
TGCGCCAGCAGCTTGGCCGCAGGGGCCACTGAAGCTTTCTTT
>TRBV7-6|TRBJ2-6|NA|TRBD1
CASSVFGTGVSGANVLTF
TGTGCCAGCAGCGTCTTCGGGACAGGGGTCTCTGGGGCCAACGTCCTGACTTTC
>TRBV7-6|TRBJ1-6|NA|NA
CASSLNSGGVNSPLHF
TGTGCCAGCAGCTTAAATAGTGGAGGAGTTAATTCACCCCTCCACTTT
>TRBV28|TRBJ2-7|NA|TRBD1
CASTQWGQGYEQYF
TGTGCCAGCACCCAATGGGGACAGGGCTACGAGCAGTACTTC
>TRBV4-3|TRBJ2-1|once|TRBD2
CASSQDQGLAYNEQFF
TGCGCCAGCAGCCAAGATCAGGGACTAGCCTACAATGAGCAGTTCTTC
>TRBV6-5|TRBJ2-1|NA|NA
CASSTGISYNEQFF
TGTGCCAGCAGTACAGGGATCTCCTACAATGAGCAGTTCTTC
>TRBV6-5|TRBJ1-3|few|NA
CATSTGGTIYF
TGTGCCACTTCGACAGGCGGCACCATATATTTT
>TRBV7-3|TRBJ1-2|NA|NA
CASTSTASTNYGYTF
TGTGCCAGCACCTCCACCGCCTCTACTAACTATGGCTACACCTTC
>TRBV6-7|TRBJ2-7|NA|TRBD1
CASSSARRDRVNEQYF
TGTGCCAGCAGCTCCGCTCGCCGGGACAGGGTTAACGAGCAGTACTTC
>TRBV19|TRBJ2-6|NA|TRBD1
CASSMGQTSGANVLTF
TGTGCCAGTAGTATGGGACAGACCTCTGGGGCCAACGTCCTGACTTTC
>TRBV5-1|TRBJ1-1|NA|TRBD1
CASSKFGTDTEAFF
TGCGCCAGCAGCAAATTTGGGACAGACACTGAAGCTTTCTTT
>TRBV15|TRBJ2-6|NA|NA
CATSRDRGSGANVLTF
TGTGCCACCAGCAGAGATCGAGGGTCCGGGGCCAACGTCCTGACTTTC
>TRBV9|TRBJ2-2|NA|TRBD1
CASSVGTGPNTGELFF
TGTGCCAGCAGCGTAGGGACAGGACCGAACACCGGGGAGCTGTTTTTT
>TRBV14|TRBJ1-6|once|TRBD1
CASSLTGGNSPLHF
TGTGCCAGCAGCCTGACAGGGGGTAATTCACCCCTCCACTTT
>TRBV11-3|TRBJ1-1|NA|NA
CASSPGVEAFF
TGTGCCAGCAGCCCAGGGGTTGAAGCTTTCTTT
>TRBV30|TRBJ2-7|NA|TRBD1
CAWARDSSSYEQYF
TGTGCCTGGGCTAGGGACAGTAGCTCCTACGAGCAGTACTTC
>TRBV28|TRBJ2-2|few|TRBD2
CASSLSGTSFTGELFF
TGTGCCAGCAGTTTGTCCGGGACTAGCTTCACCGGGGAGCTGTTTTTT
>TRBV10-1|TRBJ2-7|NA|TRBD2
CASTRDPGLAGYEQYF
TGCGCCAGCACCCGAGACCCGGGACTAGCTGGCTACGAGCAGTACTTC
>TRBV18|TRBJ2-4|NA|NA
CASSPPDRAGAKNIQYF
TGTGCCAGCTCACCCCCGGATCGGGCGGGAGCCAAAAACATTCAGTACTTC
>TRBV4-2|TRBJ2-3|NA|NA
CASSQEFRAGVRTDTQYF
TGTGCCAGCAGCCAAGAATTTCGAGCGGGCGTTCGCACAGATACGCAGTATTTT
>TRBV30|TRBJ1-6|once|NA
CAWSPGVNSPLHF
TGTGCCTGGAGTCCAGGGGTAAATTCACCCCTCCACTTT
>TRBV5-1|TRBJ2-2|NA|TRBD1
CASSSGPGQGPGELFF
TGCGCCAGCAGCTCAGGACCGGGACAGGGGCCCGGGGAGCTGTTTTTT
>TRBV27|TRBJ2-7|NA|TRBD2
CASSFSTSDQLAYEQYF
TGTGCCAGCAGTTTTAGTACTAGCGATCAGTTGGCCTACGAGCAGTACTTC
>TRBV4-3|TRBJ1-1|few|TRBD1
CASSQSGTGNTEAFF
TGCGCCAGCAGCCAGTCCGGGACAGGGAACACTGAAGCTTTCTTT
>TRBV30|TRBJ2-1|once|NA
CAWSPGFYNEQFF
TGTGCCTGGAGCCCGGGATTCTACAATGAGCAGTTCTTC
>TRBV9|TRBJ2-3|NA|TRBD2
CASSVEASGTHTQYF
TGTGCCAGCAGCGTAGAGGCTAGCGGGACCCATACGCAGTATTTT
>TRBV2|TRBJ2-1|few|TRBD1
CASSETTGQGFRNEQFF
TGTGCCAGCAGTGAAACTACCGGACAGGGGTTTCGTAATGAGCAGTTCTTC
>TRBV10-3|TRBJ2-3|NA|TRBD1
CAISESSGSTGPQGGRSTDTQYF
TGTGCCATCAGTGAGTCGAGTGGGTCCACGGGACCACAGGGGGGACGTAGCACAGATACGCAGTATTTT
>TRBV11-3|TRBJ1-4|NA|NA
CASSLRRGGEKLFF
TGTGCCAGCAGCTTACGGAGAGGCGGTGAAAAACTGTTTTTT
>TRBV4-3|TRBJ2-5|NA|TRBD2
CASSQQETGTRGTQYF
TGCGCCAGCAGCCAGCAGGAAACCGGGACTAGGGGTACCCAGTACTTC
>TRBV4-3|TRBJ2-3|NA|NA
CASSQGTGNAQYF
TGCGCCAGCAGCCAAGGCACAGGGAACGCGCAGTATTTT